Shown below are 8 T cell receptor beta chains from a single sample sequenced in a study of blood T cell repertoires in COVID-19. This table comes from immunoSEQ multiplex PCR, and its TCRdb copy is limited to in-frame clones, with some not included. The repertoire holds roughly 150,000 clones, just under 80% seen once, with roughly 13% in the top ten. The sample consisted of peripheral blood. These TCRs come from a woman aged 80 or older with acute or convalescent COVID-19.

The V call is TRBV3-1 (or the pseudogene TRBV3-2), the J call TRBJ2-2; D is perhaps TRBD2 (6 bases). In germline, CDR1 is LGHDT, CDR2 YNNKEL (reference sequence). The CDR3 contains 17 residues. Deletions cut 0 bases from V and 1 base from J, with 12 bases between. The CDR3 DNA reads TGTGCCAGCAGCCAAGAAATCCGGGGACTGAACACCGGGGAGCTGTTTTTT. Its protein product is CASSQEIRGLNTGELFF.

The chain employs TRBV18 and TRBJ2-7, with D unclear. Trimming took 0 bases from V and 1 from J, leaving 10 bases between them. Per the germline V gene, CDR1 is KGHSH and CDR2 is LQKENI. This CDR3 has 15 residues. For the CDR3, the DNA is TGTGCCAGCTCACCACCGAGCTCCGCGTCCTACGAGCAGTACTTC. It encodes CASSPPSSASYEQYF.

The rearrangement joins TRBV2 to TRBJ2-4; D gene unclear. The CDR3 has 15 residues. Germline values: CDR1 SNHLY, CDR2 FYNNEI. Trimming removed 2 bases from V and 2 bases from J, with 10 bases in between. In nucleotides, the CDR3 is TGTGCCAGCAGTGAACTAGTTGTGACCAAAAACATTCAGTACTTC. It translates to CASSELVVTKNIQYF.

The chain joins TRBV7-9 to TRBJ2-7, with 7 bases that match TRBD1. V lost 5 bases, J lost 5 bases, and 15 bases stayed unmatched. Germline lookup yields CDR1 SEHNR and CDR2 FQNEAQ (reference sequence). The CDR3 runs to 16 residues. CDR3: CASSPPPGQRVHEQYF. The CDR3 bases are TGTGCCAGCAGCCCCCCCCCGGGACAGAGAGTACACGAGCAGTACTTC.

The chain links TRBV4-1 to TRBJ1-2; TRBD1 agrees at 7 bases. CDR1 is MGHRA and CDR2 is YSYEKL in the germline V gene. The J segment lost 4 bases and the V segment lost 4 bases, leaving 15 bases of the junction unmatched. CDR3 length equals 17 residues. The DNA for the CDR3 is TGCGCCAGCAGCCTAAACTTACAGGGGCCTGTGACCTATGGCTACACCTTC. Amino acid sequence: CASSLNLQGPVTYGYTF.

The chain joins TRBV5-1 to TRBJ2-6, with 7 bases matching TRBD1. CDR3 length: 17 residues. The J segment lost 0 bases and the V segment lost 1 base, leaving 4 bases of the junction unmatched. In germline, CDR1 is SGHRS, CDR2 YFSETQ. The DNA of the CDR3 is TGCGCCAGCAGCTTGTCGGGACAGTACTCTGGGGCCAACGTCCTGACTTTC. As protein: CASSLSGQYSGANVLTF.

This clone was counted between two and nine times. The rearrangement uses TRBV10-2 and TRBJ2-2; 14 nucleotides agree with TRBD2. CDR1 is WSHSY and CDR2 is SAAADI in the germline V gene. This CDR3 is built from 17 residues. The V segment lost 3 bases and the J segment 4 bases; nucleotides outside the gene matches: 4. In DNA form, the CDR3 reads TGCGCCAGCAGTGAATGGACTAGCGGGAGGAGCACCGGGGAGCTGTTTTTT. It translates to CASSEWTSGRSTGELFF.

This chain links TRBV5-6 with TRBJ2-7; TRBD2 agrees at 7 bases. The V and J ends lost 6 bases and 7 bases, in that order; junction bases with no gene match: 13. The germline V gene encodes CDR1 SGHDT and CDR2 YYEEEE. The CDR3 is 14 amino acids. The chain's CDR3 is CASTLLGRIGEQYF. The CDR3 DNA reads as TGTGCCAGCACGCTCCTCGGGAGGATCGGGGAGCAGTACTTC.